These 17 T cell receptor beta chains were sequenced from one sample in a study of T cells in Graves' hyperthyroidism and ophthalmopathy. TCR beta CDR3 sequences were amplified from RNA transcripts. TCR CDR3 regions were first amplified by RT-PCR with HTBI primers. TCRdb re-called the multiplex PCR reads with MiXCR, one entry per CDR3 protein. The sample records around 570,000 distinct CDR3 sequences, 20% being singletons. The sample taken for sequencing was blood. These receptors originate from a man aged 35-49 years with Graves' ophthalmopathy.

Regarding this clonotype: A clone one base away is much larger, so this may be a read error. The chain links TRBV7-2 to TRBJ2-1; either TRBD1 or TRBD2 may fit D (5 bases each). Per germline, CDR1 SGHTA and CDR2 FQGNSA. V lost 5 bases and J lost 3, with 26 bases in between. The CDR3 has 19 residues. The CDR3, as DNA: TGTGCCAGCAGCGTAGAAAGGGGACGACGCTACGCCATCTACAATGAGCAGTTCTTC. Protein sequence: CASSVERGRRYAIYNEQFF.

The rearrangement joins TRBV10-1 to TRBJ1-2; possibly TRBD1 for D (5 bases). The ends were cut back, 0 bases at V and 0 bases at J, with 14 bases in the middle. Germline V gene sequence: CDR1 WNHNN, CDR2 SYGVQD (reference sequence). The CDR3 spans 17 residues. The CDR3 nucleotides read TGCGCCAGCAGTGAGTCTAGGGGCAACACCCCTAACTATGGCTACACCTTC. It translates to CASSESRGNTPNYGYTF.

This clonotype occurred a few times. The CDR3 here is CASTPGQGFGGELFF. The DNA of the CDR3 is TGTGCCAGTACCCCGGGACAGGGGTTTGGCGGGGAGCTGTTTTTT. The chain has TRBV19 and TRBJ2-2, with 10 bases aligning to TRBD1. The CDR3 consists of 15 residues. Germline V gives CDR1 LNHDA, CDR2 SQIVND (reference sequence). V shed 7 bases and J 7 bases; nucleotides not matched to a gene: 9. The full variable domain, in which reference TRBV19 and TRBJ2-2 provide the parts outside the CDR3, is DGGITQSPKYLFRKEGQNVTLSCEQNLNHDAMYWYRQDPGQGLRLIYYSQIVNDFQKGDIAEGYSVSREKKESFPLTVTSAQKNPTAFYLCASTPGQGFGGELFFGEGSRLTVL.

This clonotype has only a few counts. The V gene is TRBV10-3, the J gene TRBJ2-3, with TRBD1 as a possible D gene (5 bases). The CDR3 has 14 residues. Germline values: CDR1 ENHRY, CDR2 SYGVKD. Trimming removed 2 bases from V and 1 base from J, with 7 bases in between. The CDR3 region is CAISEAQGTDTQYF. CDR3 nucleotide sequence: TGTGCCATCAGTGAGGCACAGGGCACAGATACGCAGTATTTT.

This clonotype was detected only a few times. The rearrangement joins TRBV11-2 to TRBJ2-1, with 14 bases that match TRBD2. The trim removed 8 bases at V and 7 bases at J, leaving 19 bases unmatched. This CDR3 is 19 amino acids long. The germline CDR1 and CDR2 sequences are SGHAT and FQNNGV. The CDR3 DNA sequence: TGTGCCAGCGGATACCCCCCTACCGGGACTAGCGGGGGTTTAAATGAGCAGTTCTTC. It encodes CASGYPPTGTSGGLNEQFF. The full variable domain, with the rest looked up from reference TRBV11-2 and TRBJ2-1, is EAGVAQSPRYKIIEKRQSVAFWCNPISGHATLYWYQQILGQGPKLLIQFQNNGVVDDSQLPKDRFSAERLKGVDSTLKIQPAKLEDSAVYLCASGYPPTGTSGGLNEQFFGPGTRLTVL.

This clonotype was seen ten or more times. The chain carries TRBV20-1 and TRBJ2-3, with TRBD2 matching 8 bases. CDR1 is DFQATT and CDR2 is SNEGSKA in the germline V gene (reference sequence). The CDR3 sequence is 15 residues long. V trimming: 6 bases; J trimming: 0 bases; junction bases outside the gene matches: 8. The CDR3 protein is CSANLGLASTDTQYF. CDR3 DNA: TGCAGTGCCAACCTTGGACTAGCTAGCACAGATACGCAGTATTTT.

This clonotype was counted between two and nine times. The chain joins TRBV3-1 to TRBJ2-2; D not resolved. Trimming removed 0 bases at V and 6 bases at J, with 11 bases between. Germline CDR1 reads LGHDT; CDR2 reads YNNKEL (reference sequence). The CDR3 has 15 residues. As DNA, the CDR3 is TGTGCCAGCAGCCAAGAAAACGGACGATCCGGGGAGCTGTTTTTT. It is translated as CASSQENGRSGELFF.

In its sample, this clonotype was seen a few times. The chain carries TRBV28 and TRBJ2-2; 11 positions match TRBD1. The CDR3 consists of 17 residues. V was clipped by 3 bases and J by 6 bases; unmatched bases: 9. CDR1 is MDHEN and CDR2 is SYDVKM in the germline V gene. The CDR3 region is CASSFSGQGAVSGELFF. CDR3 in DNA: TGTGCCAGCAGTTTTTCCGGACAGGGGGCGGTTTCCGGGGAGCTGTTTTTT.

This chain joins TRBV5-1 and TRBJ2-2; D remains ambiguous. Trimming stripped 0 bases from V and 3 bases from J, with 6 bases between. There are 14 residues in the CDR3. CDR1 SGHRS and CDR2 YFSETQ come from the germline V gene. For the CDR3, the DNA is TGCGCCAGCAGCTTGGCCCGGGACACCGGGGAGCTGTTTTTT. Translated: CASSLARDTGELFF.

This clonotype occurred a few times. The rearrangement uses TRBV7-9 and TRBJ2-3; 12 bases agree with TRBD2. The CDR3 is 16 amino acids. CDR1 SEHNR and CDR2 FQNEAQ come from the germline V gene (reference sequence). Trimming removed 1 base from V and 2 bases from J; junction bases left unmatched: 1. The CDR3 reads CASSLGLAGVTDTQYF. For the CDR3, the DNA is TGTGCCAGCAGCTTAGGACTAGCGGGGGTCACAGATACGCAGTATTTT.

V is TRBV25-1 and J is TRBJ1-4; tentatively, D is TRBD1 (6 bases). Per germline, CDR1 MGHDK and CDR2 SYGVNS. Trimming pared 3 bases from V and 0 bases from J, leaving 8 bases between. The CDR3 is 15 residues long. For the CDR3, the DNA is TGTGCCAGCAGTGAGGGACATCCAACTAATGAAAAACTGTTTTTT. It encodes CASSEGHPTNEKLFF.

CDR3 sequence: CASNLDRGYEQYF. CDR3 in DNA: TGTGCCAGCAATCTGGACAGGGGGTACGAGCAGTACTTC. This sequence joins TRBV2 and TRBJ2-7; 10 nucleotides line up with TRBD1. V lost 7 bases, J lost 4 bases, and 4 bases stayed unmatched. Germline V CDR1 and CDR2: SNHLY, FYNNEI. CDR3 length: 13 amino acids.

This clonotype was picked up a small number of times. The chain recombines TRBV4-1 with TRBJ2-2; D assignment may be TRBD1 or TRBD2 (5 bases each). The germline gives CDR1 MGHRA, CDR2 YSYEKL. V was shortened by 1 base and J by 1 base, with 7 bases between the two germline ends. This CDR3 comprises 15 residues. The DNA for the CDR3 is TGCGCCAGCAGCCAAGGGGGGAAGAACACCGGGGAGCTGTTTTTT. It specifies CASSQGGKNTGELFF.

V and J are TRBV15 and TRBJ1-3; D is ambiguous. Germline-derived CDR1 and CDR2 are LNHNV and YYDKDF (reference sequence). Trimming shortened V by 4 bases and J by 0 bases, and 13 bases separated the two germline ends. The CDR3 totals 16 residues. The CDR3: CATSIHLPNSGNTIYF. The CDR3 nucleotides are TGTGCCACCAGCATACACCTCCCAAACTCTGGAAACACCATATATTTT.

The rearrangement links TRBV18 to TRBJ2-7; D gene ambiguous. Trimming removed 5 bases from V and 1 base from J, with 18 bases in between. CDR3 length equals 16 residues. Germline assignment: CDR1 KGHSH and CDR2 LQKENI. Here the CDR3 reads CASSSPASINSYEQYF. CDR3 DNA: TGTGCCAGCTCATCCCCGGCTAGTATAAATTCCTACGAGCAGTACTTC.

In its sample, this clonotype was seen many times. The genes are TRBV6-1 and TRBJ2-3, with TRBD2 matching 11 bases. The CDR3 covers 15 residues. The germline gives CDR1 MNHNS, CDR2 SASEGT. The J segment lost 6 bases and the V segment lost 7 bases, leaving 9 bases of the junction unmatched. CDR3 sequence reads: CASTKLAGGGDTQYF. The CDR3 DNA sequence: TGTGCCAGCACCAAGCTAGCGGGGGGTGGGGATACGCAGTATTTT.

The chain recombines TRBV11-2 with TRBJ2-1; TRBD2 matches at 15 bases. There are 19 residues in the CDR3. Trimming removed 8 bases from V and 5 bases from J; junction bases left unmatched: 16. Germline V gene lookup returns CDR1 SGHAT and CDR2 FQNNGV. CDR3 in DNA: TGTGCCAGCGGATACCCCCCTACCGGGACTAGCGGGAGGCACAATGAGCAGTTCTTC. Its translation is CASGYPPTGTSGRHNEQFF.